The rows below give T cell receptor beta chains drawn from one sample of a study of blood T cell repertoires in COVID-19. Some clones are missing from TCRdb's copy, which holds only in-frame ones; the method was immunoSEQ multiplex PCR. The sample consists of about 280,000 clones, 86% of them appearing once. The sequenced material came from peripheral blood. These receptors were obtained from a woman in her 70s with COVID-19, enrolled during active disease. Each CDR3 is given with its conserved first and last residue. Fields, in order: CDR3 protein, CDR3 DNA, D gene, V gene, J gene, clone size. The D gene is left open where the match is weak. Clone size is not always given. Where it is, it says once, few, many or a class for expanded clones.

CDR3 protein: CASSRATAGNEKLFF; CDR3 DNA: TGTGCCAGCAGCCGAGCGACAGCGGGTAATGAAAAACTGTTTTTT; D gene: -; V gene: TRBV5-6; J gene: TRBJ1-4; clone size: -
CDR3 protein: CASSSVGQINQPQHF; CDR3 DNA: TGTGCCAGCAGTAGCGTGGGACAGATCAATCAGCCCCAGCATTTT; D gene: TRBD1; V gene: TRBV6-5; J gene: TRBJ1-5; clone size: -
CDR3 protein: CASSLSPGNTEAFF; CDR3 DNA: TGCGCCAGCAGCTTGTCTCCCGGGAACACTGAAGCTTTCTTT; D gene: -; V gene: TRBV5-1; J gene: TRBJ1-1; clone size: -
CDR3 protein: CATSDRQGADTQYF; CDR3 DNA: TGTGCCACCAGTGATAGGCAGGGGGCAGATACGCAGTATTTT; D gene: TRBD1; V gene: TRBV24-1; J gene: TRBJ2-3; clone size: -
CDR3 protein: CASSFSSVFTEAFF; CDR3 DNA: TGTGCCAGCAGTTTTTCTTCGGTATTTACTGAAGCTTTCTTT; D gene: -; V gene: TRBV5-4; J gene: TRBJ1-1; clone size: -
CDR3 protein: CASSLATGYEQYF; CDR3 DNA: TGTGCCAGCAGCTTAGCTACGGGCTACGAGCAGTACTTC; D gene: -; V gene: TRBV7-7; J gene: TRBJ2-7; clone size: -
CDR3 protein: CASSPWTSGAADTQYF; CDR3 DNA: TGTGCCAGCAGCCCGTGGACTAGCGGGGCGGCAGATACGCAGTATTTT; D gene: TRBD2; V gene: TRBV7-6; J gene: TRBJ2-3; clone size: -
CDR3 protein: CASSERVYSYNSPLHF; CDR3 DNA: TGTGCCAGCAGTGAAAGAGTCTACTCCTATAATTCACCCCTCCACTTT; D gene: -; V gene: TRBV6-1; J gene: TRBJ1-6; clone size: few
CDR3 protein: CASQGDSYEQYF; CDR3 DNA: TGTGCCAGCCAGGGGGACTCCTACGAGCAGTACTTC; D gene: TRBD1; V gene: TRBV19; J gene: TRBJ2-7; clone size: few
CDR3 protein: CAWSVSTGGAGYTF; CDR3 DNA: TGTGCCTGGAGTGTCTCGACAGGGGGCGCGGGCTACACCTTC; D gene: TRBD1; V gene: TRBV30; J gene: TRBJ1-2; clone size: -
CDR3 protein: CASRDRASSYEQYF; CDR3 DNA: TGTGCCAGCAGGGACAGGGCGAGCTCCTACGAGCAGTACTTC; D gene: TRBD1; V gene: TRBV6-5; J gene: TRBJ2-7; clone size: -
CDR3 protein: CASSVAGANSPLHF; CDR3 DNA: TGTGCCAGCAGCGTAGCAGGGGCGAATTCACCCCTCCACTTT; D gene: -; V gene: TRBV9; J gene: TRBJ1-6; clone size: -
CDR3 protein: CASSYKPGQGRDQPQHF; CDR3 DNA: TGTGCCAGCAGCTATAAACCGGGACAGGGAAGGGATCAGCCCCAGCATTTT; D gene: TRBD1; V gene: TRBV7-9; J gene: TRBJ1-5; clone size: -
CDR3 protein: CASSYSGTGVLETQYF; CDR3 DNA: TGTGCCAGCAGTTATTCGGGAACAGGGGTTTTGGAGACCCAGTACTTC; D gene: TRBD1; V gene: TRBV6-5; J gene: TRBJ2-5; clone size: -
CDR3 protein: CATSDDRGQNQPQHF; CDR3 DNA: TGTGCCACCAGTGATGACAGGGGTCAGAATCAGCCCCAGCATTTT; D gene: TRBD1; V gene: TRBV24-1; J gene: TRBJ1-5; clone size: -
CDR3 protein: CASGLGGAGEAFF; CDR3 DNA: TGTGCTAGTGGTTTGGGGGGAGCGGGTGAAGCTTTCTTT; D gene: -; V gene: TRBV12-5; J gene: TRBJ1-1; clone size: -
CDR3 protein: CASSSGQRTDTQYF; CDR3 DNA: TGTGCCAGCAGCTCAGGACAGAGGACAGATACGCAGTATTTT; D gene: -; V gene: TRBV5-4; J gene: TRBJ2-3; clone size: once
CDR3 protein: CASSELAGGWQFF; CDR3 DNA: TGTGCCAGCAGCGAACTAGCGGGGGGGTGGCAGTTCTTC; D gene: TRBD2; V gene: TRBV7-2; J gene: TRBJ2-1; clone size: once
CDR3 protein: CAWSVRVEGYTF; CDR3 DNA: TGTGCCTGGAGTGTACGCGTGGAGGGCTACACCTTC; D gene: -; V gene: TRBV30; J gene: TRBJ1-2; clone size: once
CDR3 protein: CASTLLRGPGANVLTF; CDR3 DNA: TGTGCCAGCACCTTACTCAGGGGGCCTGGGGCCAACGTCCTGACTTTC; D gene: TRBD1; V gene: TRBV7-9; J gene: TRBJ2-6; clone size: -
CDR3 protein: CASSPQTSGFLGYF; CDR3 DNA: TGTGCCAGCTCACCACAGACTAGCGGGTTTTTGGGGTATTTT; D gene: TRBD2; V gene: TRBV18; J gene: TRBJ2-3; clone size: -
CDR3 protein: CASSFDRGLSDTQYF; CDR3 DNA: TGTGCCAGCAGCTTTGACAGGGGTCTCTCAGATACGCAGTATTTT; D gene: TRBD1; V gene: TRBV5-6; J gene: TRBJ2-3; clone size: few
CDR3 protein: CASAAPLAGNNEQFF; CDR3 DNA: TGTGCCAGCGCGGCCCCCCTAGCGGGGAACAATGAGCAGTTCTTC; D gene: TRBD2; V gene: TRBV2; J gene: TRBJ2-1; clone size: -
CDR3 protein: CASSSPSKNIQYF; CDR3 DNA: TGTGCCAGTTCCTCCCCGTCCAAAAACATTCAGTACTTC; D gene: -; V gene: TRBV19; J gene: TRBJ2-4; clone size: -
CDR3 protein: CASTPQEGRSSGANVLTF; CDR3 DNA: TGTGCCAGCACCCCCCAAGAGGGCAGATCCTCTGGGGCCAACGTCCTGACTTTC; D gene: -; V gene: TRBV27; J gene: TRBJ2-6; clone size: -
CDR3 protein: CASSPVLGYTF; CDR3 DNA: TGTGCCAGCAGCCCGGTCTTGGGCTACACCTTC; D gene: -; V gene: TRBV12-3/TRBV12-4; J gene: TRBJ1-2; clone size: -
CDR3 protein: CAISEWSGDRRTEAFF; CDR3 DNA: TGTGCCATCAGTGAGTGGAGTGGGGACAGACGAACTGAAGCTTTCTTT; D gene: TRBD1; V gene: TRBV10-3; J gene: TRBJ1-1; clone size: -
CDR3 protein: CASSMTGTGGEAFF; CDR3 DNA: TGTGCCAGCAGCATGACCGGGACAGGGGGTGAAGCTTTCTTT; D gene: TRBD1; V gene: TRBV7-9; J gene: TRBJ1-1; clone size: -
CDR3 protein: CASSWQGEDYGYTF; CDR3 DNA: TGCGCCAGCAGCTGGCAAGGGGAGGACTATGGCTACACCTTC; D gene: -; V gene: TRBV5-1; J gene: TRBJ1-2; clone size: -
CDR3 protein: CASSQSPDSTDTQYF; CDR3 DNA: TGTGCCAGCAGCCAATCCCCAGACAGTACAGATACGCAGTATTTT; D gene: -; V gene: TRBV4-2; J gene: TRBJ2-3; clone size: -
CDR3 protein: CASSLDPLAGEHQYF; CDR3 DNA: TGTGCCAGCAGCTTGGATCCACTAGCGGGGGAACACCAGTACTTC; D gene: TRBD2; V gene: TRBV5-6; J gene: TRBJ2-5; clone size: -
CDR3 protein: CASSIGQGANQPQHF; CDR3 DNA: TGTGCCAGCAGCATCGGACAGGGGGCCAATCAGCCCCAGCATTTT; D gene: TRBD1; V gene: TRBV27; J gene: TRBJ1-5; clone size: once
CDR3 protein: CASSQAQDNSPLHF; CDR3 DNA: TGCGCCAGCAGCCAAGCACAGGATAATTCACCCCTCCACTTT; D gene: -; V gene: TRBV4-1; J gene: TRBJ1-6; clone size: -
CDR3 protein: CASGLVGLAGGLMTGELFF; CDR3 DNA: TGTGCTAGTGGTTTGGTAGGACTAGCGGGGGGGCTGATGACCGGGGAGCTGTTTTTT; D gene: TRBD2; V gene: TRBV12-5; J gene: TRBJ2-2; clone size: -
CDR3 protein: CASSYDRNTEAFF; CDR3 DNA: TGTGCCAGCAGTTACGACAGGAACACTGAAGCTTTCTTT; D gene: -; V gene: TRBV6-5; J gene: TRBJ1-1; clone size: -
CDR3 protein: CASSPDSGGADTQYF; CDR3 DNA: TGCGCCAGCAGCCCTGACAGCGGGGGGGCAGATACGCAGTATTTT; D gene: TRBD2; V gene: TRBV4-3; J gene: TRBJ2-3; clone size: -
CDR3 protein: CAWSWGDSPLHF; CDR3 DNA: TGTGCCTGGAGCTGGGGGGATTCACCCCTCCACTTT; D gene: -; V gene: TRBV30; J gene: TRBJ1-6; clone size: -
CDR3 protein: CASSQSNRDTEAFF; CDR3 DNA: TGCGCCAGCAGTCAATCGAACAGGGACACTGAAGCTTTCTTT; D gene: -; V gene: TRBV23-1; J gene: TRBJ1-1; clone size: few
CDR3 protein: CASSLQRGSGDTQYF; CDR3 DNA: TGTGCCAGCAGCTTACAGCGGGGGTCGGGAGATACGCAGTATTTT; D gene: TRBD2; V gene: TRBV7-2; J gene: TRBJ2-3; clone size: -
CDR3 protein: CASSPRRGGSSEKLFF; CDR3 DNA: TGTGCCAGCAGCCCCCGCCGAGGGGGAAGTAGCGAAAAACTGTTTTTT; D gene: -; V gene: TRBV3-1/TRBV3-2; J gene: TRBJ1-4; clone size: -
CDR3 protein: CASSQGGSTGGNNSPLHF; CDR3 DNA: TGCGCCAGCAGCCAAGGAGGTAGTACAGGGGGAAATAATTCACCCCTCCACTTT; D gene: TRBD1; V gene: TRBV4-1; J gene: TRBJ1-6; clone size: -
CDR3 protein: CATDLGQNFYGYTF; CDR3 DNA: TGTGCGACCGACCTGGGACAGAACTTCTATGGCTACACCTTC; D gene: TRBD1; V gene: TRBV2; J gene: TRBJ1-2; clone size: -
CDR3 protein: CASSLWAGMWQETQYF; CDR3 DNA: TGTGCCAGCAGCTTATGGGCAGGGATGTGGCAAGAGACCCAGTACTTC; D gene: -; V gene: TRBV7-9; J gene: TRBJ2-5; clone size: -
CDR3 protein: CASSENERRSDTQYF; CDR3 DNA: TGTGCCAGCAGTGAAAACGAGCGGCGGTCAGATACGCAGTATTTT; D gene: -; V gene: TRBV6-1; J gene: TRBJ2-3; clone size: -
CDR3 protein: CASSSSGGGIILTGELFF; CDR3 DNA: TGTGCCAGTAGTAGTTCGGGAGGGGGCATTATCTTGACCGGGGAGCTGTTTTTT; D gene: -; V gene: TRBV19; J gene: TRBJ2-2; clone size: -
CDR3 protein: CASRLGTANTGELFF; CDR3 DNA: TGTGCAAGTCGCTTAGGGACAGCAAACACCGGGGAGCTGTTTTTT; D gene: -; V gene: TRBV12-2; J gene: TRBJ2-2; clone size: -
CDR3 protein: CASGLRTGNLYEQYF; CDR3 DNA: TGTGCCAGCGGCCTCAGGACAGGGAACCTCTACGAGCAGTACTTC; D gene: TRBD1; V gene: TRBV25-1; J gene: TRBJ2-7; clone size: -
CDR3 protein: CASSQKGAHTDTQYF; CDR3 DNA: TGCGCCAGCAGCCAAAAGGGAGCCCACACAGATACGCAGTATTTT; D gene: -; V gene: TRBV4-3; J gene: TRBJ2-3; clone size: -
CDR3 protein: CATQGANTGELFF; CDR3 DNA: TGTGCCACACAGGGCGCGAACACCGGGGAGCTGTTTTTT; D gene: -; V gene: TRBV24-1; J gene: TRBJ2-2; clone size: -
CDR3 protein: CATTEGGTLHF; CDR3 DNA: TGTGCAACGACGGAGGGAGGAACCCTCCACTTT; D gene: -; V gene: TRBV12-3/TRBV12-4; J gene: TRBJ1-6; clone size: few
CDR3 protein: CASKRRQGVVSSNQPQHF; CDR3 DNA: TGTGCCAGCAAAAGACGACAGGGGGTTGTTTCTAGCAATCAGCCCCAGCATTTT; D gene: TRBD1; V gene: TRBV28; J gene: TRBJ1-5; clone size: once
CDR3 protein: CASSFELPYEQYF; CDR3 DNA: TGTGCCAGCAGTTTTGAGTTGCCCTACGAGCAGTACTTC; D gene: -; V gene: TRBV12-3/TRBV12-4; J gene: TRBJ2-7; clone size: -
CDR3 protein: CSVVGDRDYNEQFF; CDR3 DNA: TGCAGCGTCGTTGGGGACAGGGACTACAATGAGCAGTTCTTC; D gene: TRBD1; V gene: TRBV29-1; J gene: TRBJ2-1; clone size: -
CDR3 protein: CASRPAELANYGYTF; CDR3 DNA: TGCGCCAGCAGGCCCGCCGAATTAGCTAACTATGGCTACACCTTC; D gene: -; V gene: TRBV5-1; J gene: TRBJ1-2; clone size: -
CDR3 protein: CASSRGQGQATNEKLFF; CDR3 DNA: TGTGCCAGCAGTAGGGGACAGGGGCAAGCAACTAATGAAAAACTGTTTTTT; D gene: TRBD1; V gene: TRBV6-7; J gene: TRBJ1-4; clone size: -
CDR3 protein: CASSPRQGANIQYF; CDR3 DNA: TGTGCCAGCAGCCCGCGACAGGGGGCAAACATTCAGTACTTC; D gene: TRBD1; V gene: TRBV7-3; J gene: TRBJ2-4; clone size: -
CDR3 protein: CASSSSDRGPDTQYF; CDR3 DNA: TGTGCCAGCAGCTCCTCGGACAGGGGACCAGATACGCAGTATTTT; D gene: TRBD1; V gene: TRBV7-8; J gene: TRBJ2-3; clone size: -
CDR3 protein: CASSVVGYQLLEHPEFYGYTF; CDR3 DNA: TGTGCCAGCAGCGTAGTAGGATACCAATTATTGGAGCACCCGGAATTCTATGGCTACACCTTC; D gene: -; V gene: TRBV9; J gene: TRBJ1-2; clone size: -
CDR3 protein: CASSVKGDTNEKLFF; CDR3 DNA: TGTGCCAGCAGCGTTAAGGGAGACACTAATGAAAAACTGTTTTTT; D gene: -; V gene: TRBV5-6; J gene: TRBJ1-4; clone size: few